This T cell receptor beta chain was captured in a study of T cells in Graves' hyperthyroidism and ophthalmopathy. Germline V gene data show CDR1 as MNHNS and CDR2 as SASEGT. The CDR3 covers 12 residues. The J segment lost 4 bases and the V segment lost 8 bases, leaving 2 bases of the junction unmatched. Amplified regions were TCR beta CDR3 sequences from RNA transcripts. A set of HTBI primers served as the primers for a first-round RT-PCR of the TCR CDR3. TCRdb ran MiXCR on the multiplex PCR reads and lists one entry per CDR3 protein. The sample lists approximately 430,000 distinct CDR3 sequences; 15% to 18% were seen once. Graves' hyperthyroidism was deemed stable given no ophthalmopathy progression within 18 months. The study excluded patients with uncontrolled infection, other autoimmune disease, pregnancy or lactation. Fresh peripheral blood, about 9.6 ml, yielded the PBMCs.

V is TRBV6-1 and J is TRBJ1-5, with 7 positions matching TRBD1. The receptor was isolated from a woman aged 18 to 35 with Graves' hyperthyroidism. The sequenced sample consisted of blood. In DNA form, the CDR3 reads TGTGCCAGCGCGACAGGGAATCAGCCCCAGCATTTT. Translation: CASATGNQPQHF.